This T cell receptor beta chain originates from a study of T-cell reconstitution after alpha-beta-depleted transplantation in children. CDR1 and CDR2 from the germline V gene are MDHEN and SYDVKM. The CDR3 spans 11 residues. Trimming removed 5 bases at V and 5 bases at J, with 7 bases between. The sample holds many counts of this clonotype. The library targeted TCRbeta and was prepared with unique molecular identifiers. TCRdb processed the PCR reads anew with MiXCR; each CDR3 protein has one entry. The table shows about 230,000 distinct CDR3 sequences, with more than 10% occurring only once. The sample in question was PBMCs from the stem cell graft donor, obtained from the stem cell graft. The V call is TRBV28, the J call TRBJ2-7, with D uncertain. The TCR originated in a human donor who donated a stem cell graft to a child with acute lymphoblastic leukemia. CDR3 protein: CASSRMDEQYF. CDR3 DNA: TGTGCCAGCAGTAGGATGGACGAGCAGTACTTC.